This T cell receptor beta chain was documented in a study of T cell changes during pregnancy in multiple sclerosis. This table comes from immunoSEQ multiplex PCR, and its TCRdb copy is limited to in-frame clones, with some not included. The repertoire consists of over 85,000 clones, with around 93% occurring once and the leading ten covering more than 1.5%. Germline CDR1 LGHNA, CDR2 YSLEER. V lost 4 bases and J 4 bases, leaving 14 bases between the germline ends. The CDR3 loop spans 15 amino acids. The sequence was obtained from a female donor in good health, enrolled as a control in a pregnancy study. Here the sequenced sample was peripheral blood, taken in the first trimester of pregnancy. This chain links TRBV4-3 with TRBJ1-3; D may be TRBD1 (6 bases). The CDR3 DNA reads as TGCGCCAGCAGCCCGAAACAGGGAGCAGGAAACACCATATATTTT. It yields the protein CASSPKQGAGNTIYF.